Presented here are 25 T cell receptor beta chains from one specimen sequenced in a study of T cells expressing NK-cell markers. TCRdb reprocessed the 5' RACE reads and stores each CDR3 protein as one record, lacking DNA. There are some 390,000 distinct CDR3 sequences in the sample, with 9.5% to 12% held by the top ten. The sample taken for sequencing was blood T cells: a sorted CD56 or NKG2C T cell subset, CD4+ or CD8+ T cells, or bulk PBMC T cells (not recorded which). Receptors were obtained from a woman aged 45-59 years in good health.

The rearrangement joins TRBV11-2 to TRBJ1-5. Germline values: CDR1 SGHAT, CDR2 FQNNGV. This CDR3 contains 13 residues. CDR3 protein: CASSFSDNQPQHF.

This chain joins TRBV24-1 and TRBJ2-3; there is no DNA to check the TCRdb D call of TRBD1. The V gene's germline CDR1 is KGHDR and CDR2 SFDVKD. The CDR3 length is 16 residues. The CDR3 here is CATSDLGGTGTDTQYF.

The chain couples TRBV5-5 to TRBJ2-5; TCRdb lists TRBD1, though no DNA is available to test this call. Germline CDR1 reads SGHKS; CDR2 reads YYEKEE (reference sequence). CDR3 size: 14 residues. The CDR3 reads CASSLGHPRETQYF.

This chain links TRBV3-1 with TRBJ2-1; no DNA is available, so the TRBD1 call from TCRdb remains unchecked. CDR1 LGHDT and CDR2 YNNKEL come from the germline V gene (reference sequence). CDR3 length equals 17 residues. CDR3 in amino acids: CASSQSREGYSDSKQFF.

The chain couples TRBV24-1 to TRBJ2-2; TCRdb names TRBD1, which stays unverified in the absence of DNA. The CDR3 sequence is 15 residues long. The germline V gene has CDR1 KGHDR and CDR2 SFDVKD. The CDR3 is CATRAGTGFVGELFF.

The chain couples TRBV18 to TRBJ1-2; TCRdb proposes TRBD1, but this gene call is untestable without DNA. The length of the CDR3 is 11 residues. CDR1 KGHSH and CDR2 LQKENI come from the germline V gene. CDR3 protein: CASSPGTSHTF.

This chain uses TRBV4-1 with TRBJ2-1. CDR3 size: 15 residues. Germline values: CDR1 MGHRA, CDR2 YSYEKL. The CDR3: CASSQDEGKYNEQFF.

The rearrangement joins TRBV4-1 to TRBJ2-7; as DNA is missing, the TRBD2 call by TCRdb cannot be tested. The CDR3 has 16 amino acids. CDR1 MGHRA and CDR2 YSYEKL come from the germline V gene. CDR3 protein: CASSQESGRAGYEQYF.

The V and J genes are TRBV24-1 and TRBJ2-1; TCRdb's assignment of TRBD2 cannot be checked, as there is no DNA. The CDR3 totals 17 residues. Germline V gene lookup returns CDR1 KGHDR and CDR2 SFDVKD. The CDR3 spells CATSDLARGELGNEQFF.

V gene TRBV28 combines with J gene TRBJ2-1; TCRdb returns TRBD1, unconfirmable since there is no DNA. The germline CDR1 and CDR2 sequences are MDHEN and SYDVKM. This CDR3 spans 17 amino acids. The chain's CDR3 is CASSFYPGTGVYNEQFF.

The gene calls are TRBV12-3 or TRBV12-4 and TRBJ2-5; TCRdb outputs TRBD1, but without DNA this stays unchecked. This CDR3 comprises 15 residues. The CDR3 region is CASSSPGRRRETQYF.

The J gene is TRBJ2-3, the V gene TRBV6-2 or TRBV6-3; lacking DNA, the TRBD2 call made by TCRdb goes unchecked. The CDR3 contains 14 residues. Per germline, CDR1 MNHEY and CDR2 SVGEGT. The CDR3 protein is CASSAGTFLDTQYF.

The chain recombines TRBV27 with TRBJ1-5. Germline V gene sequence: CDR1 MNHEY, CDR2 SMNVEV (reference sequence). This CDR3 region has 14 residues. CDR3 sequence: CASSYGISNQPQHF.

The chain links TRBV27 to TRBJ2-1; absent DNA, TCRdb's TRBD1 call cannot be checked. Germline CDR1 is MNHEY and CDR2 is SMNVEV (reference sequence). The CDR3 is 14 residues long. CDR3 sequence: CASSLGRGRNEQFF.

The rearrangement links TRBV12-5 to TRBJ2-5; TCRdb outputs TRBD1, but without DNA this stays unchecked. This CDR3 is built from 17 residues. The V gene's germline CDR1 is LGHNT and CDR2 FRNRAP. The chain's CDR3 is CASGGLEGGLSQETQYF.

The rearrangement joins TRBV29-1 to TRBJ2-7; TCRdb proposes TRBD2, but this gene call is untestable without DNA. The CDR3 covers 13 residues. Germline loops: CDR1 SQVTM, CDR2 ANQGSEA. CDR3 residues: CSGLTSGSYEQYF.

This CDR3 is CASSLGPGRDEAFF. The chain employs TRBV12-3 or TRBV12-4 and TRBJ1-1. CDR3 length: 14 residues.

The rearrangement links TRBV12-3 or TRBV12-4 to TRBJ2-1. The CDR3 length is 14 residues. CDR3 loop: CASSSRTTSNEQFF.

The chain is built from TRBV20-1 and TRBJ1-2. The V gene's germline CDR1 is DFQATT and CDR2 SNEGSKA (reference sequence). The CDR3 is 12 amino acids. The CDR3: CSASLANYGYTF.

This chain uses TRBV5-6 with TRBJ2-7; the TCRdb call, TRBD1, lacks DNA for checking. The germline V gene has CDR1 SGHDT and CDR2 YYEEEE. This CDR3 is built from 16 residues. CDR3 region: CASSLFGQPGDYEQYF. The full variable domain, rest sourced from reference TRBV5-6 and TRBJ2-7, is DAGVTQSPTHLIKTRGQQVTLRCSPKSGHDTVSWYQQALGQGPQFIFQYYEEEERQRGNFPDRFSGHQFPNYSSELNVNALLLGDSALYLCASSLFGQPGDYEQYFGPGTRLTVT.

The gene calls are TRBV3-1 and TRBJ1-1. CDR1 is LGHDT and CDR2 is YNNKEL in the germline V gene (reference sequence). This CDR3 is 12 amino acids long. This chain's CDR3 is CASSHGTLRAFF.

The J gene is TRBJ2-5, the V gene TRBV6-6; the D gene TCRdb calls, TRBD1, cannot be checked with no DNA. CDR3 length equals 15 residues. Germline values: CDR1 MNHNY, CDR2 SVGAGI (reference sequence). The CDR3 spells CASSYRGRGSETQYF.

The rearrangement joins TRBV5-1 to TRBJ2-4; TCRdb's D gene call, TRBD1, goes unchecked for lack of DNA. Germline values: CDR1 SGHRS, CDR2 YFSETQ. The CDR3 is 19 residues long. The CDR3 sequence is CASSADRSWSLIAKNIQYF.

The rearrangement uses TRBV7-9 and TRBJ2-5; TCRdb calls TRBD2, which cannot be checked without DNA. The germline gives CDR1 SEHNR, CDR2 FQNEAQ (reference sequence). This CDR3 has 14 residues. CDR3 amino acids: CASSLVSSQETQYF. Full variable domain (rest looked up from reference TRBV7-9 and TRBJ2-5): DTGVSQNPRHKITKRGQNVTFRCDPISEHNRLYWYRQTLGQGPEFLTYFQNEAQLEKSRLLSDRFSAERPKGSFSTLEIQRTEQGDSAMYLCASSLVSSQETQYFGPGTRLLVL.

The genes are TRBV13 and TRBJ2-5; TCRdb selects TRBD2, and the lack of DNA leaves this call unchecked. This CDR3 region has 16 residues. From germline, CDR1 is PRHDT and CDR2 FYEKMQ (reference sequence). The CDR3 loop is CASSLGSWRGQETQYF. The variable domain in full, with the rest retrieved from reference TRBV13 and TRBJ2-5, is AAGVIQSPRHLIKEKRETATLKCYPIPRHDTVYWYQQGPGQDPQFLISFYEKMQSDKGSIPDRFSAQQFSDYHSELNMSSLELGDSALYFCASSLGSWRGQETQYFGPGTRLLVL.